This T cell receptor (beta chain) is from a study of neurological immune-mediated disorders. Overall study findings and caveats: HTLV-1-associated myelopathy had the most TCR clonal expansion, and multiple sclerosis had the least, less than healthy controls.

5'RACE employing 10-nucleotide random UMIs yielded the cDNA. TCRdb fed the 5' RACE reads into MiXCR, producing one record per CDR3 protein. Of tens of thousands of distinct CDR3 sequences listed, less than 15% are singletons. Many counts were recorded for this clonotype. What it binds is not known. CDR3 length: 15 residues. Per germline, CDR1 SGHKS and CDR2 YYEKEE (reference sequence). V shed 6 bases, J shed 4 bases, and the junction held 12 bases outside the gene matches. The clonotype originates from a woman aged 45-59 years in good health. The chain recombines TRBV5-5 with TRBJ1-1; 7 bases fit TRBD1. Specimen: PBMCs. The CDR3 region has the DNA TGTGCCAGCACCATTTTTTGGGACAGCCGCACTGAAGCTTTCTTT. It is translated as CASTIFWDSRTEAFF. Full variable domain (missing parts from reference TRBV5-5 and TRBJ1-1): DAGVTQSPTHLIKTRGQQVTLRCSPISGHKSVSWYQQVLGQGPQFIFQYYEKEERGRGNFPDRFSARQFPNYSSELNVNALLLGDSALYLCASTIFWDSRTEAFFGQGTRLTVV.